The sequence of this T cell receptor (beta chain) was determined in a study of T cell clones after liver transplantation. Looking at the study overall: HCV positivity affected three of eight recipients; the rest lacked autoimmune or viral indications.

Notes on this clone: Its antigen is as yet unknown.

Findings and caveats of the study: Compared with third party-reactive sequences, donor-reactive ones declined more, independent of withdrawal success. In two subjects, few donor cells limited the measurable donor-reactive repertoire.

The CDR3 loop spans 14 amino acids. V was shortened by 0 bases and J by 2 bases, with 7 bases between the two germline ends. Germline V CDR1 and CDR2: SGHRS, YFSETQ. Only in-frame clones appear in the TCRdb table, and some are missing; sequencing was by immunoSEQ multiplex PCR. Here the sample spans roughly 55,000 clones, about 81% being singletons. The receptor's source is a human donor who received a liver transplant. Sequenced here: CD4+ T cells from blood, sampled before liver transplant. This chain joins TRBV5-1 and TRBJ2-3; D is uncertain. CDR3 sequence reads: CASSLVKPTDTQYF. CDR3 bases: TGCGCCAGCAGCTTGGTAAAACCCACAGATACGCAGTATTTT.